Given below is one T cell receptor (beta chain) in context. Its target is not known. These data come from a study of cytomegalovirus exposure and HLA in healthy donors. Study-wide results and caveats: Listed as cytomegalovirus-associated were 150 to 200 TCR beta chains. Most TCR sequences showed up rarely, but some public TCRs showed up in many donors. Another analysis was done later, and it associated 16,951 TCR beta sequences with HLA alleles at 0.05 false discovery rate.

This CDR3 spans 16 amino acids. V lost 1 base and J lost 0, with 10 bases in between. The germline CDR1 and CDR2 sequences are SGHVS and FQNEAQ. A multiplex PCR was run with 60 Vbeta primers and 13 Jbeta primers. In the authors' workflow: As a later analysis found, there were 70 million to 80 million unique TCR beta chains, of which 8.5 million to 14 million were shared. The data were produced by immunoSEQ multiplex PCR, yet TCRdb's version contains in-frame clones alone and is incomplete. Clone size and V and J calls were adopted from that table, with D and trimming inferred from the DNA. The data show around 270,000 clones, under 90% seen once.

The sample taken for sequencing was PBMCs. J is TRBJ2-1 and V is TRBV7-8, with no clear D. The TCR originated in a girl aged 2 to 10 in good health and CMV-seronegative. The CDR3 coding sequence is TGTGCCAGCAGCTTAGACACAGACCCCTCCTACAATGAGCAGTTCTTC. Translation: CASSLDTDPSYNEQFF.